The present entry profiles one TCR beta chain with its context. Its antigen is unknown. These data originate in a study of T-cell reconstitution after alpha-beta-depleted transplantation in children. Unique molecular identifiers were used to barcode this TCRbeta library. MiXCR was run by TCRdb on the PCR reads, yielding one entry per CDR3 protein. The sample consists of about 460,000 distinct CDR3 sequences, approximately 10% of them appearing once. CDR1 SGHDT and CDR2 YYEEEE come from the germline V gene. Deletions cut 6 bases from V and 9 bases from J, with 15 bases between. The CDR3 has 12 amino acids. General observations from the study: Certain patients had high TCRbeta diversity at day 60, and it came from recipient T cells and thymic progenitors that survived. Among T cells one year after transplant, newly produced cells accounted for most counts and diversity. Two months or so post-transplant, alpha-beta T cells reportedly derived from several hundred expanded graft clones.

The clonotype was recovered from a female patient aged 2 to 10 who had a stem cell transplant for aplastic anemia, so the T cells may come from the graft donor. The sequencing here drew on PBMCs, mostly from graft donor cells, taken 180 days after TCRalphabeta/CD19-depleted stem cell transplant. The chain couples TRBV5-6 to TRBJ2-5; D might be TRBD2 (6 bases). The DNA of the CDR3 is TGTGCCAGCACCCGTAGTAGGGAGGCCCAGTACTTC. It translates to CASTRSREAQYF.